The 8 T cell receptor beta chains given below trace back to one sample, sequenced in a study of T-cell memory formation after mild COVID-19. TCRdb ran MiXCR on the 5' RACE reads and lists one entry per CDR3 protein. The data show roughly 200,000 distinct CDR3 sequences, with about 9.2% seen just once and 3.5% held by the top ten. Material: PBMCs or a T cell subset sorted from them (not recorded which). These receptors all come from a young man who had mild COVID-19 (a few samples of this study predate the infection). Cell type and time point are not known.

This clonotype has more than one count but fewer than ten. The J gene is TRBJ1-4, the V gene TRBV11-2; TRBD1 aligns across 7 bases. J was trimmed by 8 bases and V by 5 bases; bases with no gene match: 5. This CDR3 is built from 13 residues. CDR1 and CDR2 (germline): SGHAT, FQNNGV. CDR3 region: CASSRRDREKLFF. CDR3 nucleotides: TGTGCCAGCAGCCGTAGGGACAGAGAAAAACTGTTTTTT.

This clonotype was counted a few times. The chain has TRBV5-6 and TRBJ1-3; D may be TRBD1 (5 bases). CDR1 SGHDT and CDR2 YYEEEE come from the germline V gene. CDR3 size: 15 residues. Trimming pared 4 bases from V and 2 bases from J, leaving 13 bases between. DNA for the CDR3: TGTGCCAGCAGCCAGGGACCTACCCCTGGAAACACCATATATTTT. It translates to CASSQGPTPGNTIYF. The full variable domain, completed using reference TRBV5-6 and TRBJ1-3, is DAGVTQSPTHLIKTRGQQVTLRCSPKSGHDTVSWYQQALGQGPQFIFQYYEEEERQRGNFPDRFSGHQFPNYSSELNVNALLLGDSALYLCASSQGPTPGNTIYFGEGSWLTVV.

There are a few counts of this clonotype. The chain is built from TRBV28 and TRBJ2-2, with D uncertain. V lost 4 bases and J 1 base, leaving 10 bases between the germline ends. The germline CDR1 and CDR2 sequences are MDHEN and SYDVKM. CDR3 size: 15 residues. This CDR3 reads CASSCPPKNTGELFF. DNA for the CDR3: TGTGCCAGCAGTTGCCCGCCGAAGAACACCGGGGAGCTGTTTTTT. The full variable domain, in which reference TRBV28 and TRBJ2-2 provide the parts outside the CDR3, is DVKVTQSSRYLVKRTGEKVFLECVQDMDHENMFWYRQDPGLGLRLIYFSYDVKMKEKGDIPEGYSVSREKKERFSLILESASTNQTSMYLCASSCPPKNTGELFFGEGSRLTVL.

J is TRBJ2-2 and V is TRBV11-1, with D perhaps being TRBD1 or TRBD2 (5 bases each). Trimming stripped 5 bases from V and 6 bases from J, with 16 bases between. Germline V CDR1 and CDR2: SGHAT, FQDESV (reference sequence). The CDR3 consists of 15 residues. The CDR3 loop is CASSDWSGTAGELFF. The CDR3 coding sequence is TGTGCCAGCAGCGACTGGTCGGGGACCGCCGGGGAGCTGTTTTTT. Based on the CDR3 plus reference TRBV11-1 and TRBJ2-2, the full variable domain is EAEVAQSPRYKITEKSQAVAFWCDPISGHATLYWYRQILGQGPELLVQFQDESVVDDSQLPKDRFSAERLKGVDSTLKIQPAELGDSAMYLCASSDWSGTAGELFFGEGSRLTVL.

The chain carries TRBV7-2 and TRBJ2-2; 7 nucleotides line up with TRBD1. J gave up 1 base and V 5 bases, and 10 bases lay outside the gene matches. This CDR3 has 17 residues. Per germline, CDR1 SGHTA and CDR2 FQGNSA. The DNA of the CDR3 is TGTGCCAGCAGCGCTAGGGGCCGACAGGGGAACACCGGGGAGCTGTTTTTT. Translating gives CASSARGRQGNTGELFF.

The chain couples TRBV30 to TRBJ1-2; TRBD1 aligns across 8 bases. The germline V gene has CDR1 GTSNPN and CDR2 SVGIG (reference sequence). The CDR3 sequence is 13 residues long. Unmatched junction bases numbered 5, after V lost 0 bases and J lost 8 bases. CDR3 coding DNA: TGTGCCTGGAGTGTACTCGGGACAGGCGGCTACACCTTC. Translated, it gives CAWSVLGTGGYTF.

This clonotype was counted a few times. The chain carries TRBV11-2 and TRBJ2-3; tentative D call: TRBD1 (5 bases). The germline V and J ends were trimmed by 3 bases and 2 bases, with 9 bases remaining between them. Germline CDR1 and CDR2: SGHAT and FQNNGV. The CDR3 is 14 residues long. The CDR3: CASSFVGLTDTQYF. The CDR3 DNA reads as TGTGCCAGCAGCTTTGTGGGGCTCACAGATACGCAGTATTTT.

The rearrangement links TRBV6-6 to TRBJ2-7; 9 bases match TRBD1. The CDR3 runs to 14 residues. The V gene end was trimmed by 7 bases and the J gene end by 4 bases; junction bases not matched to a gene: 8. Germline CDR1 and CDR2: MNHNY and SVGAGI (reference sequence). In nucleotides, the CDR3 is TGTGCCAGCACCAGGACAGGGGAGTGGTACGAGCAGTACTTC. Its protein is CASTRTGEWYEQYF.